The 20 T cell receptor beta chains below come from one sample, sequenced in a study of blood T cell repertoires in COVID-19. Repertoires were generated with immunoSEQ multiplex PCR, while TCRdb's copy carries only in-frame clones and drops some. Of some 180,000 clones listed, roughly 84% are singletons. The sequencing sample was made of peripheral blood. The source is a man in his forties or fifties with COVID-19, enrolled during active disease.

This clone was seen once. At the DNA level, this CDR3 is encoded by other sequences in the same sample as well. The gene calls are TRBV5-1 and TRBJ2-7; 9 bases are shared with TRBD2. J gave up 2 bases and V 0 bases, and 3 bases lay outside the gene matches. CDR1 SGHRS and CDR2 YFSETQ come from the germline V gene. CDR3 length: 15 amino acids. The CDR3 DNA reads TGCGCCAGCAGCTTGGGGGCGGGGGGGCCCTACGAGCAGTACTTC. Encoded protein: CASSLGAGGPYEQYF.

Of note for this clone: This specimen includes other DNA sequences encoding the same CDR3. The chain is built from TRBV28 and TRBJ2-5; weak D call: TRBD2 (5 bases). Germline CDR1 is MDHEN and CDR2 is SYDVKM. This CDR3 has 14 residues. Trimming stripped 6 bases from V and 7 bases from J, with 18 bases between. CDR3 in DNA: TGTGCCAGCAGCTTCGGACTTGGCCGGGGGACCCAGTACTTC. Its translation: CASSFGLGRGTQYF. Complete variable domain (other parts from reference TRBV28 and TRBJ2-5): DVKVTQSSRYLVKRTGEKVFLECVQDMDHENMFWYRQDPGLGLRLIYFSYDVKMKEKGDIPEGYSVSREKKERFSLILESASTNQTSMYLCASSFGLGRGTQYFGPGTRLLVL.

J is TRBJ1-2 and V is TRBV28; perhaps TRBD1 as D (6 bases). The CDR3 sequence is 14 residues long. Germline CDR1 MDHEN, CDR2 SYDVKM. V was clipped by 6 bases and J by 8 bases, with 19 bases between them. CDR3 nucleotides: TGTGCCAGCAGGAGATCACCATCGAGGGGGGGCTACACCTTC. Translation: CASRRSPSRGGYTF.

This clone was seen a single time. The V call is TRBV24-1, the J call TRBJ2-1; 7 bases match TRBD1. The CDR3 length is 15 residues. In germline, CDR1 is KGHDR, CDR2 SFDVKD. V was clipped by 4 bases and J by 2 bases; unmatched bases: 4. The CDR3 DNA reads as TGTGCCACCAGTGACCCGGGACAGACCTACAATGAGCAGTTCTTC. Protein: CATSDPGQTYNEQFF.

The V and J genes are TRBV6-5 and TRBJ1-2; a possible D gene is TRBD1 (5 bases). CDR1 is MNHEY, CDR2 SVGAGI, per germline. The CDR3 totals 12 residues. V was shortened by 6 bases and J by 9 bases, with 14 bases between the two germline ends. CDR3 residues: CASRAGGLSYTF. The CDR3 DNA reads TGTGCCAGCAGAGCCGGGGGGTTGAGCTACACCTTC.

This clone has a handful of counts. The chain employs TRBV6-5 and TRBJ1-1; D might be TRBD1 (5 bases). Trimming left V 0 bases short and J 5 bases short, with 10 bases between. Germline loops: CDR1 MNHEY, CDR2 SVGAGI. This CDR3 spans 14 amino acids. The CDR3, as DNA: TGTGCCAGCAGTTACTCGGGGCTTAGTACTGAAGCTTTCTTT. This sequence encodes CASSYSGLSTEAFF.

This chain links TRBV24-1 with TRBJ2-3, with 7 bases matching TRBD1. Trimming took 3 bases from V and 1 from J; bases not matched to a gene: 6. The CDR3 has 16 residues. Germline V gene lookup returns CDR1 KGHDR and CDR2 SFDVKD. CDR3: CATSDPQGVGTDTQYF. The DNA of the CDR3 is TGTGCCACCAGTGATCCGCAGGGGGTGGGCACAGATACGCAGTATTTT.

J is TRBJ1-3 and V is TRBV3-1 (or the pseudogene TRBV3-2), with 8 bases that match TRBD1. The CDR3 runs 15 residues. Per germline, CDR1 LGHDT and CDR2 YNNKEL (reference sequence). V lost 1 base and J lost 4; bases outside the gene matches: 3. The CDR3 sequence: CASSQGQGSGNTIYF. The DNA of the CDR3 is TGTGCCAGCAGCCAAGGACAGGGGTCAGGAAACACCATATATTTT.

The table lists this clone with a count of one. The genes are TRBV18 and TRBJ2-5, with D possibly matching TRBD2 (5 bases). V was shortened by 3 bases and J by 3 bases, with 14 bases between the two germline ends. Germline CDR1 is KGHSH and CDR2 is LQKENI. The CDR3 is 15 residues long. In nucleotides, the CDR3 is TGTGCCAGCTCACCTCGGACGGGAACTGAAGAGACCCAGTACTTC. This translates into CASSPRTGTEETQYF.

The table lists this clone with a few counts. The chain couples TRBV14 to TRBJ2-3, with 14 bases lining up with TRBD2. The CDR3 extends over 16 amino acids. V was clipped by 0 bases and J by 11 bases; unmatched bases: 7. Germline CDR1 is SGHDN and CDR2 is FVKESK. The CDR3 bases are TGTGCCAGCAGCCAAGATCAGGGGACTAGCGGGAGAAAGCAGTATTTT. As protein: CASSQDQGTSGRKQYF.

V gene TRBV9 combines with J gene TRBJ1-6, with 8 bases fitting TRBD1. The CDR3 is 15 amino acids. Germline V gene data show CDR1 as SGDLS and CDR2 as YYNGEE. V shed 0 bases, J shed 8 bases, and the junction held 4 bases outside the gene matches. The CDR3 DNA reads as TGTGCCAGCAGCGTAGCTCAGGGGGCGGATTCACCCCTCCACTTT. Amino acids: CASSVAQGADSPLHF.

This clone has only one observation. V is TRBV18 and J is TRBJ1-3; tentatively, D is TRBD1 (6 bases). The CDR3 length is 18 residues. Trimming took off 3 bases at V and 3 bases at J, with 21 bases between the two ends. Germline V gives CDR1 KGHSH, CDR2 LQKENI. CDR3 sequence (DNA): TGTGCCAGCTCACCGACGCAGGGGACAATACTGGGTGGAAACACCATATATTTT. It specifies CASSPTQGTILGGNTIYF.

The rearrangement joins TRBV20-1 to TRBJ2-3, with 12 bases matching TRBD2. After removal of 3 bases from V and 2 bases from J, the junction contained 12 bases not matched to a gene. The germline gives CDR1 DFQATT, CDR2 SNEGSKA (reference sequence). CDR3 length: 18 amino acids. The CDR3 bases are TGCAGTGCTAGTCGTGCTAGCGGGGGGGCCGCGTCCACAGATACGCAGTATTTT. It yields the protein CSASRASGGAASTDTQYF.

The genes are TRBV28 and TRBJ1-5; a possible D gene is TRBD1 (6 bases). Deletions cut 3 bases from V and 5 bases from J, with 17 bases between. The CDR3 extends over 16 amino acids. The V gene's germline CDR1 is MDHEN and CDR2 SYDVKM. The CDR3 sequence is CASSFLGQGPYQPQHF. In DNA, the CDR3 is TGTGCCAGCAGTTTTCTGGGTCAGGGGCCATATCAGCCCCAGCATTTT.

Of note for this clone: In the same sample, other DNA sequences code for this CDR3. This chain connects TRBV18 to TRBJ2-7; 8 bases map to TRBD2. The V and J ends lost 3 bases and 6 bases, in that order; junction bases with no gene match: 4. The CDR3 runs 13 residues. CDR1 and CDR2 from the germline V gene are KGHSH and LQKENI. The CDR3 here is CASSPRREGEQYF. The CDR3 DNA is TGTGCCAGCTCACCCCGTCGGGAGGGCGAGCAGTACTTC.

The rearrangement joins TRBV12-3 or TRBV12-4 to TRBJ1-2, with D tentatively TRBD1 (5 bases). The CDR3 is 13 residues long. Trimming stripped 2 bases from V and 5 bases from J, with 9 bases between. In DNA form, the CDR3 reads TGTGCCAGCAGTTTAAGGCGGACATATGGCTACACCTTC. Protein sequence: CASSLRRTYGYTF.

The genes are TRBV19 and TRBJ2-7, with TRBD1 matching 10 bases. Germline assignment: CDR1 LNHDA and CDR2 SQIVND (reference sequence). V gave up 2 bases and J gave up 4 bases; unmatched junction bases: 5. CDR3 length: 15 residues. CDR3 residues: CASSIPGTGVYEQYF. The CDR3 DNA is TGTGCCAGTAGTATACCCGGGACAGGGGTGTACGAGCAGTACTTC.

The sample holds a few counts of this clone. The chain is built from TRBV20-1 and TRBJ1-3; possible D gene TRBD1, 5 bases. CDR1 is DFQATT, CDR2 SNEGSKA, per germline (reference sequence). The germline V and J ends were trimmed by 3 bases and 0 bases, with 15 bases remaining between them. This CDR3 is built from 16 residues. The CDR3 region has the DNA TGCAGTGCTAGTAAACTAGGGACTTTCTCTGGAAACACCATATATTTT. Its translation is CSASKLGTFSGNTIYF.

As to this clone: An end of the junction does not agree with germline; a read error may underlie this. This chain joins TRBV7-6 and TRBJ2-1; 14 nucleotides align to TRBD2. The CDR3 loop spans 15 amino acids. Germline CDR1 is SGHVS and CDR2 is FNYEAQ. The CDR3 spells CASSPRLAGGNGQFF. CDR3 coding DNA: TGTGCCAGCAGCCCCCGACTAGCGGGGGGGAATGGGCAGTTCTTC.

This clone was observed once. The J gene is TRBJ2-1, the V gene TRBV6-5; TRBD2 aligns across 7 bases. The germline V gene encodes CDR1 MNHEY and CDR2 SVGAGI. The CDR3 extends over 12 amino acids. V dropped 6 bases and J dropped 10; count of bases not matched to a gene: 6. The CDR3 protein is CASSPLGREQFF. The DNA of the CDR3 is TGTGCCAGCAGCCCACTCGGGAGGGAGCAGTTCTTC.